This T cell receptor (beta chain) was obtained from a study of T cell responses to AZD1222 COVID-19 vaccine. As regards this clone: The antigen is not known.

CDR1 is KGHSH and CDR2 is LQKENI in the germline V gene. J gave up 1 base and V 1 base, and 5 bases lay outside the gene matches. The CDR3 length is 16 residues. Overall study results and limits: Nearly half of the spike-specific TCRs reportedly recognize variant regions that carry no mutations.

TCRdb keeps only in-frame clones here, not all; method: immunoSEQ multiplex PCR. The table has around 140,000 clones, around 90% seen once. The sequence came from an adult who received the AZD1222 COVID-19 vaccine. Sequenced here: peripheral blood, sampled 28 days after the second AZD1222 dose. V gene TRBV18 combines with J gene TRBJ2-7; TRBD1 matches at 9 bases. The CDR3 spells CASSPLSGQGSYEQYF. The CDR3 nucleotides read TGTGCCAGCTCACCACTCTCGGGACAGGGTTCCTACGAGCAGTACTTC.